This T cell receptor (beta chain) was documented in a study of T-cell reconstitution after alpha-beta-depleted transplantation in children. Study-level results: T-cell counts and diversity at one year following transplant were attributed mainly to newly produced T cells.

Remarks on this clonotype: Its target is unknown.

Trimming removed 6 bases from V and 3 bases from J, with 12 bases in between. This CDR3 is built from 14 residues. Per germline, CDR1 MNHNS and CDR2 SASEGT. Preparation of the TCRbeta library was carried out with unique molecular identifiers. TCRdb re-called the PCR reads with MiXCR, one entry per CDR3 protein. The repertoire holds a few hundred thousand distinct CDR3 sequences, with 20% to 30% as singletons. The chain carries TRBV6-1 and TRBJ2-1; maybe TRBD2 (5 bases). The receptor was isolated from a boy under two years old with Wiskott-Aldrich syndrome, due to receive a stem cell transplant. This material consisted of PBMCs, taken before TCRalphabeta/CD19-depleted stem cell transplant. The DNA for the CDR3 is TGTGCCAGCAGCGGGGAGTGGAGCTACAATGAGCAGTTCTTC. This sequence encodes CASSGEWSYNEQFF.